This T cell receptor beta chain was observed in a study of blood T cells in healthy people across ages. Study-level information: About one barcoded TCR beta cDNA was captured per two T cells.

Extractions gave at least 5.5 micrograms of total RNA per sample. The authors ran a second PCR of about 7 to 11 cycles using a sample-barcoded 5' primer and a J-beta primer mix. TCRdb used MiXCR to reprocess the 5' RACE reads, holding one entry per CDR3 protein. The data hold approximately 850,000 distinct CDR3 sequences, with roughly 50% observed a single time. This clonotype was picked up a small number of times. Per the germline V gene, CDR1 is SQVTM and CDR2 is ANQGSEA. J lost 8 bases, V lost 6 bases, and 5 bases had no gene match. The CDR3 is 12 amino acids. The chain links TRBV29-1 to TRBJ2-1; TRBD2 aligns across 9 bases. This receptor was obtained from a man between 25 and 39 years old in good health. Sequencing was carried out using blood. CDR3 sequence (DNA): TGCAGCGTGACCGGGACTAGCTATGAGCAGTTCTTC. The encoded protein is CSVTGTSYEQFF.